This TCR beta chain was documented in a study of blood T cell repertoires in COVID-19. In the study overall: Collection of acute and convalescent COVID-19 samples took place in the United States, Italy and Spain. Sample material is recorded as cDNA or gDNA derived from T cells, B-cell-depleted T cells, or PBMCs.

As originally analysed: Amplifying reference gene primers gave estimates of nucleated cell counts. Some clones are missing from TCRdb's copy, which holds only in-frame ones; the method was immunoSEQ multiplex PCR. V, J and clone size were drawn from that table, and D and trimming were deduced from the DNA. The data contain 50,000 to 60,000 clones, about four fifths of them singletons. V lost 1 base and J 3 bases, leaving 9 bases between the germline ends. Germline CDR1 reads SNHLY; CDR2 reads FYNNEI. The CDR3 loop spans 14 amino acids. Source material: peripheral blood. The chain couples TRBV2 to TRBJ1-1; TRBD1 might be the D (5 bases). This TCR was recovered from a human donor in a cohort sampled during active or convalescent COVID-19. CDR3 sequence: CASSEDHRYTEAFF. CDR3 sequence (DNA): TGTGCCAGCAGTGAAGACCACAGGTACACTGAAGCTTTCTTT.